The clone carrying this TCR beta chain has ten or more counts. Relative to the germline gene, one junction end is altered; a read error may explain this. The germline V gene has CDR1 SSHAT and CDR2 FNYEAQ (reference sequence). The CDR3 extends over 13 amino acids. Amplification of TCR beta CDR3 regions was performed using RNA transcripts as template. Initially, a first-round RT-PCR of the TCR CDR3 employed the HTBI primer set. TCRdb fed the multiplex PCR reads into MiXCR, producing one record per CDR3 protein. The table shows approximately 870,000 distinct CDR3 sequences, with 38% occurring only once. This entry comes from a study of T cells in Graves' hyperthyroidism and ophthalmopathy. Study-wide context: Before treatment of any kind, peripheral blood was taken at initial diagnosis.

The sequencing input was blood. This TCR came from a man aged 18 to 30 with Graves' hyperthyroidism. The chain joins TRBV7-7 to TRBJ2-2, with D possibly matching TRBD2 (5 bases). CDR3 protein: CASSLRVDGELFF. In nucleotides, the CDR3 is TGTGCTAGCAGCCTGAGGGTGGACGGGGAGCTGTTTTTT.